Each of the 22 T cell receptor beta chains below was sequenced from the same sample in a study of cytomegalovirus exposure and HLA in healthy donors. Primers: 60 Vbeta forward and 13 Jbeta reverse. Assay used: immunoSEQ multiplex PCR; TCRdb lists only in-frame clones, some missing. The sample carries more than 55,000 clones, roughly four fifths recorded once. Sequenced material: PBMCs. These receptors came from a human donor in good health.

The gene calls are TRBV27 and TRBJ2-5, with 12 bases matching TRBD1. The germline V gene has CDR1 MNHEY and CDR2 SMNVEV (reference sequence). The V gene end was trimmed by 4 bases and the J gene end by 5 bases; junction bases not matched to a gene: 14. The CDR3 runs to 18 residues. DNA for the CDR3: TGTGCCAGCAGTTCTCCCCCGGGACAGGGGGCGCCCCGGGAGACCCAGTACTTC. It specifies CASSSPPGQGAPRETQYF.

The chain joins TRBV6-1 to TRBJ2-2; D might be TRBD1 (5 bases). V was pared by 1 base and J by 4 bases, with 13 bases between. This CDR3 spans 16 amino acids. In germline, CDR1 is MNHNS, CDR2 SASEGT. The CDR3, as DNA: TGTGCCAGCAGTGAAGAGTCAGGGTGGTTCACCGGGGAGCTGTTTTTT. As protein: CASSEESGWFTGELFF.

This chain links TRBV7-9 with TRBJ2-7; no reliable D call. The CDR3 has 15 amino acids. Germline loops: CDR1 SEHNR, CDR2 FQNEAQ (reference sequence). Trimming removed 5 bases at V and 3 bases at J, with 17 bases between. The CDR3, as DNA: TGTGCCAGCAGCCCACCCTCCGGAGCGAGCTACGAGCAGTACTTC. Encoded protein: CASSPPSGASYEQYF. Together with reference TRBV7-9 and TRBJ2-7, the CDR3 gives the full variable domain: DTGVSQNPRHKITKRGQNVTFRCDPISEHNRLYWYRQTLGQGPEFLTYFQNEAQLEKSRLLSDRFSAERPKGSFSTLEIQRTEQGDSAMYLCASSPPSGASYEQYFGPGTRLTVT.

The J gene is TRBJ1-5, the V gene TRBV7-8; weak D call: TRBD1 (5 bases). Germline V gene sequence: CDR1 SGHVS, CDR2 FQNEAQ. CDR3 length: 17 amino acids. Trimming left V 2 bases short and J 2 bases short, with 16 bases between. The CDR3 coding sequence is TGTGCCAGCAGCTTATTTGGGGCAGGGTTTGGCAATCAGCCCCAGCATTTT. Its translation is CASSLFGAGFGNQPQHF.

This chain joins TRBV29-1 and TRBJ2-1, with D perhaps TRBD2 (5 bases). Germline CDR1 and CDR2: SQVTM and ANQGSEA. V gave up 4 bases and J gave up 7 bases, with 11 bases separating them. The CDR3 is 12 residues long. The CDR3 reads CSVARGPNEQFF. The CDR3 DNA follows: TGCAGCGTTGCCCGCGGGCCGAATGAGCAGTTCTTC.

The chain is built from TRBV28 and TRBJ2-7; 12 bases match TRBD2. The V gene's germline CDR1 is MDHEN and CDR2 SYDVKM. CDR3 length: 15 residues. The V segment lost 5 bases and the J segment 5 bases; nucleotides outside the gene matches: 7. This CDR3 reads CASSLSLAGGNEQYF. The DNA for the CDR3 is TGTGCCAGCAGTCTCTCCCTAGCGGGAGGGAACGAGCAGTACTTC.

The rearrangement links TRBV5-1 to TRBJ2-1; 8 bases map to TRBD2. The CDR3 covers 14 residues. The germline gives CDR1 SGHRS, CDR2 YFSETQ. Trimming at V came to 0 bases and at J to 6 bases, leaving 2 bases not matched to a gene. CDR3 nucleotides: TGCGCCAGCAGCTTGGTTCTAGCGGGCAATGAGCAGTTCTTC. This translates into CASSLVLAGNEQFF.

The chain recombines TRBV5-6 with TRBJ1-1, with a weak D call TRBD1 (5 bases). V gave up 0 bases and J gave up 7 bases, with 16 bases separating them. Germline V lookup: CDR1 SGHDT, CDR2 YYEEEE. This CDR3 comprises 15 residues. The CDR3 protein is CASSLVAGRHCEAFF. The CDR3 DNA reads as TGTGCCAGCAGCTTGGTTGCAGGGCGGCACTGTGAAGCTTTCTTT. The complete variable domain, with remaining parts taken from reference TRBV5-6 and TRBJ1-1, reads DAGVTQSPTHLIKTRGQQVTLRCSPKSGHDTVSWYQQALGQGPQFIFQYYEEEERQRGNFPDRFSGHQFPNYSSELNVNALLLGDSALYLCASSLVAGRHCEAFFGQGTRLTVV.

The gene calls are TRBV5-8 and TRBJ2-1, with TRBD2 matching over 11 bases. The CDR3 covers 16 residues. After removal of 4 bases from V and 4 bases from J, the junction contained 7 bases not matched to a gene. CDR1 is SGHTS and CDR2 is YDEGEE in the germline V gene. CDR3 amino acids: CASSIRLAGTYNEQFF. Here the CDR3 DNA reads TGTGCCAGCAGCATCAGACTAGCGGGAACGTACAATGAGCAGTTCTTC.

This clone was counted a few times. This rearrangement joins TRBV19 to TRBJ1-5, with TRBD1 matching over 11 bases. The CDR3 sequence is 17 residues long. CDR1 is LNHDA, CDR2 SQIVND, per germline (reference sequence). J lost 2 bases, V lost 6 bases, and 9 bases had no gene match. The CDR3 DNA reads TGTGCCAGTAGAAGGACAGGGGGCAGGGTAGGCAATCAGCCCCAGCATTTT. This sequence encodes CASRRTGGRVGNQPQHF.

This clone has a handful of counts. The CDR3 nucleotides are TGTGCCAGCAGCCAAGTATCCCGCCTTGTTAGGGGGTCCTACGAGCAGTACTTC. Its translation is CASSQVSRLVRGSYEQYF. This chain links TRBV4-2 with TRBJ2-7, with TRBD1 as a possible D gene (6 bases). Germline V gene lookup returns CDR1 LGHNA and CDR2 YNFKEQ. V was clipped by 1 base and J by 1 base, with 20 bases between them. The CDR3 consists of 18 residues.

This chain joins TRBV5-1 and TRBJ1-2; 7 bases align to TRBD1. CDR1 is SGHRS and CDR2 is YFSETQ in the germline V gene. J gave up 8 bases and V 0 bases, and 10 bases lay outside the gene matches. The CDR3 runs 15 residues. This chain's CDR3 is CASSLAPTGNAGYTF. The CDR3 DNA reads TGCGCCAGCAGCTTGGCCCCGACAGGGAATGCAGGCTACACCTTC.

This CDR3 is CASSASGGPNYGYTF. Written as DNA, the CDR3 is TGTGCCAGCAGCGCCTCGGGAGGGCCCAACTATGGCTACACCTTC. The chain employs TRBV7-9 and TRBJ1-2, with D unresolved. This CDR3 comprises 15 residues. V was shortened by 5 bases and J by 2 bases, with 15 bases between the two germline ends. Germline CDR1 is SEHNR and CDR2 is FQNEAQ (reference sequence).

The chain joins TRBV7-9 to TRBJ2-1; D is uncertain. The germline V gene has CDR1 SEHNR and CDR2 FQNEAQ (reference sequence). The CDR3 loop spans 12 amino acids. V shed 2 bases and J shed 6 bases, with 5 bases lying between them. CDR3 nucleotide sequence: TGTGCCAGCAGCTTAATCTTCAATGAGCAGTTCTTC. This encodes CASSLIFNEQFF.

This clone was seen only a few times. The CDR3 DNA sequence: TGTGCAAGTCGCTTCCAACCCCCCTCTGACAGATGCACAGATACGCAGTATTTT. This translates into CASRFQPPSDRCTDTQYF. The V gene is TRBV12-2, the J gene TRBJ2-3; the tabulated D call, TRBD1, remains unverified against the DNA. TRBV12-2 is a pseudogene segment. The CDR3 runs 18 residues.

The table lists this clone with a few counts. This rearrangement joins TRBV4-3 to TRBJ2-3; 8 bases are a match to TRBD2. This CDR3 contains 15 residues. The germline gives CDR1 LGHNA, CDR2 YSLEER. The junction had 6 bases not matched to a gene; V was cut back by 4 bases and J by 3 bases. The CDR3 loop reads CASSPREGGTDTQYF. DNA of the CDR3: TGCGCCAGCAGCCCCCGGGAGGGAGGTACAGATACGCAGTATTTT.

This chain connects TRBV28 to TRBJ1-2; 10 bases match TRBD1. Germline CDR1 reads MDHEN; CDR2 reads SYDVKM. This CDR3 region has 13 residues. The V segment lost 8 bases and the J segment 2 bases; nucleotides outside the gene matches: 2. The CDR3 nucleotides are TGTGCCAGCCGGACAGGGGGAAACTATGGCTACACCTTC. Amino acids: CASRTGGNYGYTF.

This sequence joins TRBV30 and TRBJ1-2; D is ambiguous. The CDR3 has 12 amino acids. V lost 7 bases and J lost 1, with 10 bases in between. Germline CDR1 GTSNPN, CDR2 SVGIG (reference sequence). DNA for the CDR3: TGTGCCTTATCAGCGAATAACTATGGCTACACCTTC. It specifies CALSANNYGYTF.

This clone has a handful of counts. CDR3 protein: CSVIKRGREDTGELFF. CDR3 bases: TGCAGCGTAATAAAACGAGGCAGGGAGGACACCGGGGAGCTGTTTTTT. This rearrangement joins TRBV29-1 to TRBJ2-2, with D perhaps TRBD2 (6 bases). Germline V gene sequence: CDR1 SQVTM, CDR2 ANQGSEA. The V gene lost 6 bases and the J gene lost 3 bases, with 20 bases spanning the gap. CDR3 length equals 16 residues.

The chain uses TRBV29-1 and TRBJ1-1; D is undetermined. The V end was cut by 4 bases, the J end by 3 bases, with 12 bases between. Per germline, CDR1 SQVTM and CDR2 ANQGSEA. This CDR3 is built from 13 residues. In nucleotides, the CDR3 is TGCAGCGTTGCATGGGCCACAGACACTGAAGCTTTCTTT. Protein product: CSVAWATDTEAFF.

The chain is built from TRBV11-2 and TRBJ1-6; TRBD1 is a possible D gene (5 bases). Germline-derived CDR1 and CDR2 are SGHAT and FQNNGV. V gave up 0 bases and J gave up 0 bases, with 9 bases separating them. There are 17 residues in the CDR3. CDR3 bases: TGTGCCAGCAGCTTAGAACGGGGGAGCTCCTATAATTCACCCCTCCACTTT. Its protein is CASSLERGSSYNSPLHF.

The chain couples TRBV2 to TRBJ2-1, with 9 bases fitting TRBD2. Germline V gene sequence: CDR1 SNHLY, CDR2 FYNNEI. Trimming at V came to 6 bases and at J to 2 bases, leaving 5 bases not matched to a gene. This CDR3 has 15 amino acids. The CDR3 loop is CASSLSGGTYNEQFF. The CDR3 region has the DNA TGTGCCAGCAGCTTAAGCGGGGGGACCTACAATGAGCAGTTCTTC.